This T cell receptor beta chain was observed in a study of cytomegalovirus exposure and HLA in healthy donors. Background on the study: An earlier analysis identified under 130 million unique TCR beta sequences in about 179 million T cells.

PCR was performed using 60 Vbeta and 13 Jbeta primers. This table comes from immunoSEQ multiplex PCR, and its TCRdb copy is limited to in-frame clones, with some not included. This table lists tens of thousands of clones. This CDR3 is 18 amino acids long. Trimming stripped 3 bases from V and 1 base from J, with 20 bases between. Germline V gene sequence: CDR1 SGHDT, CDR2 YYEEEE. Sequencing used PBMCs. This chain joins TRBV5-6 and TRBJ1-5, with a possible D match to TRBD1 (6 bases). The TCR sequence derives from a woman between 50 and 59 years old in good health and CMV-seropositive. CDR3 bases: TGTGCCAGCAGCTCCCTCCATATAGGGGGATTAAGCAATCAGCCCCAGCATTTT. This gives the protein CASSSLHIGGLSNQPQHF.